This TCR beta chain was identified in a study of cytotoxic CD8 clonotypes in ibrutinib-treated CLL. On the study more broadly: Partial responders roughly 25, complete 2; 12 progressed and some 14 stayed in remission by median roughly 68 months. Study-level results: At progression, clonality fell back toward baseline after rising at ibrutinib response. Clonotypes that were public were uncommon, and they contracted or stayed stable on treatment. Sustained-remission patients were sampled at different times than progressing patients were.

Trimming cost V 7 bases and J 5 bases, with 18 bases left between them. This CDR3 has 15 residues. Per the germline V gene, CDR1 is MDHEN and CDR2 is SYDVKM. Regarding this clone: Antigen specificity is unknown.

The table came from immunoSEQ multiplex PCR; TCRdb's copy has only in-frame clones and leaves some out. This table has around 140,000 clones, around 85% appearing once. The rearrangement links TRBV28 to TRBJ2-1; D is possibly TRBD2 (6 bases). The specimen was PBMCs, collected after 24 months of ibrutinib treatment. This receptor was taken from a human donor with chronic lymphocytic leukemia. The CDR3 DNA follows: TGTGCCAGCAACGCCCCCGGGGGTTTGAACAATGAGCAGTTCTTC. Translated: CASNAPGGLNNEQFF.